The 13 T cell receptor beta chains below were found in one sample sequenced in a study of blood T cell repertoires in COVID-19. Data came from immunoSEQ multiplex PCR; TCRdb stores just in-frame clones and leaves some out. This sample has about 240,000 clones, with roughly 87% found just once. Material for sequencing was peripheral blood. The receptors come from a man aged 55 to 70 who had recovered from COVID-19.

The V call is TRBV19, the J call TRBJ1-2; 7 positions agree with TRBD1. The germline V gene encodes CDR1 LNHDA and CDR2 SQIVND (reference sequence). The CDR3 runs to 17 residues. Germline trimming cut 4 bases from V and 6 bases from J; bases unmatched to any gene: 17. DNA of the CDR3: TGTGCCAGTAGTACCGACAGGGCCTCTTACTTAATTGATGGCTACACCTTC. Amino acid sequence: CASSTDRASYLIDGYTF.

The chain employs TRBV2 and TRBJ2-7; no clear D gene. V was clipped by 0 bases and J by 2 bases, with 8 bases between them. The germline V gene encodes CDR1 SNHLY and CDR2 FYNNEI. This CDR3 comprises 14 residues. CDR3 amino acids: CASSEAWAAYEQYF. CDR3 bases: TGTGCCAGCAGTGAAGCTTGGGCAGCCTACGAGCAGTACTTC.

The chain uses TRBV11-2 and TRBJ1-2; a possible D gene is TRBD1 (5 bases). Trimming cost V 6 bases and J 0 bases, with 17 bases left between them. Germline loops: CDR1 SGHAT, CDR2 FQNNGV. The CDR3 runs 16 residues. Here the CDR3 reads CASRTTRGIANYGYTF. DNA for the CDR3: TGTGCCAGCAGGACCACTCGGGGGATAGCTAACTATGGCTACACCTTC. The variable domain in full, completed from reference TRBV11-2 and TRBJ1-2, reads EAGVAQSPRYKIIEKRQSVAFWCNPISGHATLYWYQQILGQGPKLLIQFQNNGVVDDSQLPKDRFSAERLKGVDSTLKIQPAKLEDSAVYLCASRTTRGIANYGYTFGSGTRLTVV.

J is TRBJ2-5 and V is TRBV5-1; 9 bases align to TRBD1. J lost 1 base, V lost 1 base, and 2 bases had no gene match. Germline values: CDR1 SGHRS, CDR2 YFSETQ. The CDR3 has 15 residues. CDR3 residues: CASSLKTGGQETQYF. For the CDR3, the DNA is TGCGCCAGCAGCTTGAAGACAGGGGGCCAAGAGACCCAGTACTTC.

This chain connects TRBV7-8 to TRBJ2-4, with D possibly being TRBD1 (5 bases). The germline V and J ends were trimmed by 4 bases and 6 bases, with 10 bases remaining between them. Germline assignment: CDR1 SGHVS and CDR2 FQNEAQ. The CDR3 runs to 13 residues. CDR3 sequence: CASSSTDRNIQYF. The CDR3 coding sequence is TGTGCCAGCAGCTCCACCGACAGAAACATTCAGTACTTC. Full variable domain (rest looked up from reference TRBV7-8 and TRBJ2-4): GAGVSQSPRYKVAKRGQDVALRCDPISGHVSLFWYQQALGQGPEFLTYFQNEAQLDKSGLPSDRFFAERPEGSVSTLKIQRTQQEDSAVYLCASSSTDRNIQYFGAGTRLSVL.

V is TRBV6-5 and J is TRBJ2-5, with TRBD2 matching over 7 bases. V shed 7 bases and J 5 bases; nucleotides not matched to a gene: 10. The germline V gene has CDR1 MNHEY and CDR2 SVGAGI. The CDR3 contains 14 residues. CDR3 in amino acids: CASKRGDRVETQYF. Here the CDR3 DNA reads TGTGCCAGCAAACGGGGGGACCGGGTCGAGACCCAGTACTTC.

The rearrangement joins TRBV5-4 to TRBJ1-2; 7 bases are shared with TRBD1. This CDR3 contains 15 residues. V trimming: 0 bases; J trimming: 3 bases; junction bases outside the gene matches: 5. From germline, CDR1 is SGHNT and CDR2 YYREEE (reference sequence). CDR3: CASSLGFGQDYGYTF. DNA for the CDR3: TGTGCCAGCAGCTTGGGATTCGGACAGGACTATGGCTACACCTTC.

CDR3 bases: TGTGCCAGCGCCCGTTTATTGGGACAACAAGAGACCCAGTACTTC. It yields the protein CASARLLGQQETQYF. The V gene is TRBV3-1 (or the pseudogene TRBV3-2), the J gene TRBJ2-5; possible D gene TRBD1, 6 bases. CDR1 and CDR2 (germline): LGHDT, YNNKEL (reference sequence). The CDR3 is 15 residues long. Trimming stripped 8 bases from V and 2 bases from J, with 18 bases between.

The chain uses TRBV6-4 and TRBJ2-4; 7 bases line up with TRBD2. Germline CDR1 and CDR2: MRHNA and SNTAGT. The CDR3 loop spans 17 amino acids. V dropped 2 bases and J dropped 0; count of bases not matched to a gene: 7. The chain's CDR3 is CASSDGGSVLAKNIQYF. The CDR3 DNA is TGTGCCAGCAGTGACGGCGGGAGCGTACTAGCCAAAAACATTCAGTACTTC.

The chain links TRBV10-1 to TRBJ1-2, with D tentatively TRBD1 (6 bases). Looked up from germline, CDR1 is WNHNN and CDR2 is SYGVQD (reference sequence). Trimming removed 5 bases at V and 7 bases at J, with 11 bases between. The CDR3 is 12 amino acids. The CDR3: CASSKTGPGYTF. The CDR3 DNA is TGCGCCAGCAGTAAGACAGGACCTGGCTACACCTTC.

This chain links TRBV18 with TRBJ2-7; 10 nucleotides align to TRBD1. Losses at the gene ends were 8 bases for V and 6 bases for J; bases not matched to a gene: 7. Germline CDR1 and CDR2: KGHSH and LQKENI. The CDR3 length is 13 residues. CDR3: CASAGQGYGEQYV. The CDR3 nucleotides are TGTGCCAGCGCGGGACAGGGGTACGGCGAGCAGTACGTC.

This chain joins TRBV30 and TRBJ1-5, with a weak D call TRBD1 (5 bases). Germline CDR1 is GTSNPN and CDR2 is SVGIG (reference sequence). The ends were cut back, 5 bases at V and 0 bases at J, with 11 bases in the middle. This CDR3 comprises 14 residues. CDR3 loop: CAWAGGNSNQPQHF. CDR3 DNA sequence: TGTGCCTGGGCCGGGGGGAATAGCAATCAGCCCCAGCATTTT.

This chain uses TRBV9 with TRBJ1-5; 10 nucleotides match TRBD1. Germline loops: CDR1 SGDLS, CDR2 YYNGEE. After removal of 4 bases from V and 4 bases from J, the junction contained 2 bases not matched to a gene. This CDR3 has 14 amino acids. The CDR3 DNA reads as TGTGCCAGCAGCCTGGGACAGGGGAATCAGCCCCAGCATTTT. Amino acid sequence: CASSLGQGNQPQHF. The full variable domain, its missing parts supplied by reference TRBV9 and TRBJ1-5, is DSGVTQTPKHLITATGQRVTLRCSPRSGDLSVYWYQQSLDQGLQFLIQYYNGEERAKGNILERFSAQQFPDLHSELNLSSLELGDSALYFCASSLGQGNQPQHFGDGTRLSIL.